This T cell receptor beta chain was captured in a study of response to subunit inactivated influenza vaccine. Germline assignment: CDR1 SQVTM and CDR2 ANQGSEA. V lost 6 bases, J lost 4 bases, and 15 bases lay in between. The CDR3 runs to 13 residues. Points from the study as a whole: After each seasonal influenza vaccination, few new T cells are recruited, the authors suggested.

This clonotype showed up just a few times. Its specificity is unknown. TCRdb used MiXCR to reprocess the RT-PCR reads, holding one entry per CDR3 protein. The repertoire holds 550,000 to 800,000 distinct CDR3 sequences, with 11% to 15% as singletons. The chain combines TRBV29-1 with TRBJ2-5; tentative D call: TRBD2 (6 bases). This sample comprised PBMCs from blood, obtained less than 15 days before vaccination. This clonotype originated in a man between 45 and 60 years old who received an inactivated influenza vaccine. The CDR3 region has the DNA TGCAGCGTGTCTTTCCTGGGAGGAGAGACCCAGTACTTC. As protein: CSVSFLGGETQYF.